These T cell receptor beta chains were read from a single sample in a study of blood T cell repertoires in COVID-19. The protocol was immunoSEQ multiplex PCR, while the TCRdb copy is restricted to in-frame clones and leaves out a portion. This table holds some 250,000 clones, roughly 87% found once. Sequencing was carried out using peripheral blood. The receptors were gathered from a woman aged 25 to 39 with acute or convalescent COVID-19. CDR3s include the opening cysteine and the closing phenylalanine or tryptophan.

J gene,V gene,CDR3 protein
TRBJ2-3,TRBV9,CASSVMLAATDTQYF
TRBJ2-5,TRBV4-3,CASSQDRHGLKETQYF
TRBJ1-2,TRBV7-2,CASSLAGIWDGYTF
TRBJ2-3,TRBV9,CASSVADADTQYF
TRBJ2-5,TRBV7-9,CASSFGSVQETQYF
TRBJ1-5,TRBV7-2,CASSRTENSNQPQHF
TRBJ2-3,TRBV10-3,CAISPSGRSDTQYF
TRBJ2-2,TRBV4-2,CASSQDRGLLMTGELFF
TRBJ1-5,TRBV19,CASSIPAITGNNQPQHF
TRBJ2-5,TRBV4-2,CASSPVGRGETQYF
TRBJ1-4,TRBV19,CASSPGQTGEKLFF
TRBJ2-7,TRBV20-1,CSASQVFYEQYF